These 27 T cell receptor beta chains came from one sample sequenced in a study of T-cell reconstitution after alpha-beta-depleted transplantation in children. Unique molecular identifiers tagged the TCRbeta library. Each CDR3 protein is one row after TCRdb ran MiXCR on the PCR reads. This sample has about 600,000 distinct CDR3 sequences, with 10% to 15% found just once. The material was PBMCs, mostly from graft donor cells, obtained 360 days after TCRalphabeta/CD19-depleted stem cell transplant. Source of these receptors: a male patient between 10 and 17 years old who had a stem cell transplant for acute myeloid leukemia, so the T cells may come from the graft donor.

This clonotype was recorded a few times. This rearrangement joins TRBV28 to TRBJ2-7, with 11 bases identical to TRBD2. The CDR3 runs to 17 residues. The V and J ends lost 4 bases and 9 bases, in that order; junction bases with no gene match: 17. Looked up from germline, CDR1 is MDHEN and CDR2 is SYDVKM. CDR3 residues: CASSSPLLAGGPTGQYF. The CDR3 DNA reads as TGTGCCAGCAGTTCCCCCCTCCTAGCGGGAGGTCCTACGGGGCAGTACTTC.

The sample holds a few counts of this clonotype. This sequence joins TRBV6-2 or TRBV6-3 and TRBJ2-2; 8 nucleotides align to TRBD2. Looked up from germline, CDR1 is MNHEY and CDR2 is SVGEGT. The CDR3 loop spans 20 amino acids. With 0 bases clipped from V and 3 bases from J, the junction kept 15 bases outside the gene matches. The CDR3, as DNA: TGTGCCAGCAGTTACTCGATTACGCGGCCAGCGGGAGAGGACACCGGGGAGCTGTTTTTT. This sequence encodes CASSYSITRPAGEDTGELFF.

This chain uses TRBV18 with TRBJ2-3; D is unresolved. The CDR3 length is 16 residues. The germline gives CDR1 KGHSH, CDR2 LQKENI. V gave up 2 bases and J gave up 1 base, with 13 bases separating them. The CDR3 DNA is TGTGCCAGCTCACCAACCAGCTCCAGGCGCACAGATACGCAGTATTTT. Protein: CASSPTSSRRTDTQYF.

This clonotype came up many times. The chain combines TRBV29-1 with TRBJ2-7; a weak D match, TRBD1 (5 bases). Between the trimmed V and J ends, which lost 3 bases and 0 bases, there was a span of 9 bases. The CDR3 is made up of 13 amino acids. Per the germline V gene, CDR1 is SQVTM and CDR2 is ANQGSEA. The CDR3 nucleotides are TGCAGCGTTGAGCAGGGCCACTCCTACGAGCAGTACTTC. Its translation is CSVEQGHSYEQYF.

This clonotype occurred a few times. This rearrangement joins TRBV14 to TRBJ1-1; a possible D gene is TRBD1 (5 bases). V gave up 4 bases and J gave up 8 bases, with 20 bases separating them. The CDR3 covers 15 residues. CDR1 SGHDN and CDR2 FVKESK come from the germline V gene. The CDR3 loop is CASSRVGGIIMEAFF. For the CDR3, the DNA is TGTGCCAGCAGCCGAGTGGGGGGGATAATCATGGAAGCTTTCTTT. The whole variable domain, remainder taken from reference TRBV14 and TRBJ1-1, is EAGVTQFPSHSVIEKGQTVTLRCDPISGHDNLYWYRRVMGKEIKFLLHFVKESKQDESGMPNNRFLAERTGGTYSTLKVQPAELEDSGVYFCASSRVGGIIMEAFFGQGTRLTVV.

There are a few counts of this clonotype. V is TRBV7-6 and J is TRBJ1-4; D not certain. The CDR3 loop spans 15 amino acids. Trimming took off 5 bases at V and 7 bases at J, with 17 bases between the two ends. Germline CDR1 reads SGHVS; CDR2 reads FNYEAQ. CDR3 amino acids: CASSDATQLVEKLFF. The CDR3 DNA is TGTGCCAGCAGCGACGCGACGCAACTAGTTGAAAAACTGTTTTTT.

This clonotype was picked up many times. The chain is built from TRBV20-1 and TRBJ2-1; D gene uncertain. The CDR3 totals 10 residues. From germline, CDR1 is DFQATT and CDR2 SNEGSKA (reference sequence). V was cut by 3 bases and J by 9 bases, with 6 bases left in between. CDR3 region: CSAREGEQFF. The CDR3 nucleotides read TGCAGTGCTAGGGAAGGTGAGCAGTTCTTC.

This clonotype has at least ten counts. This chain connects TRBV7-2 to TRBJ2-7; TRBD2 aligns across 12 bases. The CDR3 runs 15 residues. V was pared by 10 bases and J by 7 bases, with 14 bases of the junction left unmatched. Germline V lookup: CDR1 SGHTA, CDR2 FQGNSA. DNA for the CDR3: TGTGCCACCTCACTAGCGGGAGGAATCGGGTATGAGCAGTACTTC. This translates into CATSLAGGIGYEQYF.

The rearrangement joins TRBV6-8 to TRBJ2-7; D remains unclear. Trimming removed 6 bases from V and 11 bases from J, with 23 bases in between. The V gene's germline CDR1 is MNHGY and CDR2 SAAAGT. This CDR3 spans 14 amino acids. CDR3 loop: CASSSTALVFEEYF. CDR3 coding DNA: TGTGCCAGCAGCTCGACTGCCCTGGTCTTTGAGGAGTACTTC.

The rearrangement uses TRBV29-1 and TRBJ1-4; 8 bases are shared with TRBD1. Losses at the gene ends were 8 bases for V and 10 bases for J; bases not matched to a gene: 6. The CDR3 runs to 11 residues. CDR1 is SQVTM and CDR2 is ANQGSEA in the germline V gene. The CDR3 sequence: CSSSGGGKLFF. The CDR3 region has the DNA TGCAGCTCCTCAGGGGGCGGAAAACTGTTTTTT.

The chain recombines TRBV28 with TRBJ2-7; 14 bases line up with TRBD2. The CDR3 totals 17 residues. V was clipped by 5 bases and J by 2 bases; unmatched bases: 8. CDR1 is MDHEN, CDR2 SYDVKM, per germline. DNA of the CDR3: TGTGCCAGCAGTCCCATAGTGGGACTAGCGGGAGCCTACGAGCAGTACTTC. It translates to CASSPIVGLAGAYEQYF.

CDR3 in DNA: TGTGCCAGCAGCCCAGGGGGGACAGGAGTGAATGAGCAGTTCTTC. Its protein product is CASSPGGTGVNEQFF. The chain links TRBV28 to TRBJ2-1; 8 positions match TRBD1. Germline-derived CDR1 and CDR2 are MDHEN and SYDVKM. After removal of 6 bases from V and 7 bases from J, the junction contained 11 bases not matched to a gene. The CDR3 is 15 amino acids.

The gene calls are TRBV7-9 and TRBJ1-6, with D possibly being TRBD1 (5 bases). This CDR3 contains 18 residues. Per germline, CDR1 SEHNR and CDR2 FQNEAQ (reference sequence). Between the trimmed V and J ends, which lost 2 bases and 9 bases, there was a span of 23 bases. The CDR3 region is CASSLSTVGEGATSPLHF. CDR3 DNA: TGTGCCAGCAGCTTATCGACAGTCGGGGAGGGCGCGACTTCACCCCTCCACTTT.

There are many counts of this clonotype. This chain uses TRBV10-2 with TRBJ2-7; D is unresolved. V was pared by 3 bases and J by 4 bases, with 16 bases between. The CDR3 length is 15 residues. Germline-derived CDR1 and CDR2 are WSHSY and SAAADI. CDR3 loop: CASSDTMNGVYEQYF. The CDR3 DNA is TGCGCCAGCAGTGACACGATGAATGGAGTATACGAGCAGTACTTC.

The rearrangement uses TRBV3-1 and TRBJ2-2; D may be TRBD1 (7 bases). This CDR3 contains 14 residues. The germline V gene has CDR1 LGHDT and CDR2 YNNKEL (reference sequence). Trimming cost V 6 bases and J 6 bases, with 14 bases left between them. The CDR3 reads CASRRTGGSGELFF. CDR3 DNA sequence: TGTGCCAGCAGAAGGACAGGAGGGTCCGGGGAGCTGTTTTTT.

The chain has TRBV5-1 and TRBJ2-7, with D perhaps TRBD1 or TRBD2 (5 bases each). The germline V and J ends were trimmed by 4 bases and 6 bases, with 14 bases remaining between them. Germline CDR1 SGHRS, CDR2 YFSETQ. This CDR3 spans 13 amino acids. The CDR3: CASSPTGASEQYF. The DNA for the CDR3 is TGCGCCAGCAGCCCAACCGGGGCTAGCGAGCAGTACTTC. The full variable domain, with the rest looked up from reference TRBV5-1 and TRBJ2-7, is KAGVTQTPRYLIKTRGQQVTLSCSPISGHRSVSWYQQTPGQGLQFLFEYFSETQRNKGNFPGRFSGRQFSNSRSEMNVSTLELGDSALYLCASSPTGASEQYFGPGTRLTVT.

The sample holds a few counts of this clonotype. V usage is TRBV7-8 and J usage is TRBJ2-1; TRBD2 aligns across 11 bases. After removal of 10 bases from V and 8 bases from J, the junction contained 16 bases not matched to a gene. Germline lookup yields CDR1 SGHVS and CDR2 FQNEAQ. The CDR3 has 16 residues. CDR3 loop: CANKKVSGRVGDEQFF. CDR3 nucleotide sequence: TGTGCCAACAAGAAGGTTAGCGGGAGGGTCGGGGATGAGCAGTTCTTC. The full variable domain, its missing parts supplied by reference TRBV7-8 and TRBJ2-1, is GAGVSQSPRYKVAKRGQDVALRCDPISGHVSLFWYQQALGQGPEFLTYFQNEAQLDKSGLPSDRFFAERPEGSVSTLKIQRTQQEDSAVYLCANKKVSGRVGDEQFFGPGTRLTVL.

There are many counts of this clonotype. The gene calls are TRBV5-1 and TRBJ2-7; TRBD2 matches 13 bases. Germline loops: CDR1 SGHRS, CDR2 YFSETQ. V shed 4 bases, J shed 3 bases, and the junction held 13 bases outside the gene matches. The CDR3 spans 18 residues. DNA of the CDR3: TGCGCCAGCAGCGTAGACGGGACTAGCGGGAAACCGCGCTACGAGCAGTACTTC. It encodes CASSVDGTSGKPRYEQYF.

This clonotype was seen repeatedly, ten times or more. The genes are TRBV6-5 and TRBJ2-1, with a weak D call TRBD2 (6 bases). CDR1 and CDR2 from the germline V gene are MNHEY and SVGAGI. The CDR3 contains 17 residues. V was pared by 4 bases and J by 5 bases, with 21 bases between. DNA for the CDR3: TGTGCCAGCAGTTTTCAGACCTCCGGGACTTTGGACAATGAGCAGTTCTTC. As protein: CASSFQTSGTLDNEQFF.

The rearrangement uses TRBV18 and TRBJ2-3, with D perhaps matching TRBD1 (7 bases). The CDR3 sequence is 16 residues long. Between the trimmed V and J ends, which lost 3 bases and 2 bases, there was a span of 15 bases. CDR1 is KGHSH, CDR2 LQKENI, per germline. CDR3: CASSPAGGGHTDTQYF. For the CDR3, the DNA is TGTGCCAGCTCACCCGCAGGGGGAGGACACACAGATACGCAGTATTTT. Drawing the rest from reference TRBV18 and TRBJ2-3, the complete variable domain is NAGVMQNPRHLVRRRGQEARLRCSPMKGHSHVYWYRQLPEEGLKFMVYLQKENIIDESGMPKERFSAEFPKEGPSILRIQQVVRGDSAAYFCASSPAGGGHTDTQYFGPGTRLTVL.

About this clonotype: Because the CDR3 is missing its conserved closing phenylalanine or tryptophan, this is likely a read error. J is TRBJ1-5 and V is TRBV6-2 or TRBV6-3; TRBD1 might be the D (6 bases). The CDR3 spans 14 residues. V was trimmed by 8 bases and J by 6 bases, leaving 17 bases between them. The germline V gene has CDR1 MNHEY and CDR2 SVGEGT. CDR3 protein: CASGAGGRRQPQHC. Here the CDR3 DNA reads TGTGCCAGCGGTGCTGGGGGGCGACGTCAGCCCCAGCATTGT.

In its sample, this clonotype was seen a few times. The chain combines TRBV20-1 with TRBJ2-7; a possible D gene is TRBD2 (5 bases). The germline CDR1 and CDR2 sequences are DFQATT and SNEGSKA (reference sequence). This CDR3 spans 13 amino acids. Deletions cut 1 base from V and 7 bases from J, with 14 bases between. This CDR3 is CSARVASLGEQYF. In DNA form, the CDR3 reads TGCAGTGCTAGAGTGGCTAGCTTGGGGGAGCAGTACTTC.

This clonotype was counted a few times. The J gene is TRBJ2-7, the V gene TRBV28; 9 bases line up with TRBD2. J was trimmed by 4 bases and V by 3 bases; bases with no gene match: 4. Looked up from germline, CDR1 is MDHEN and CDR2 is SYDVKM. The CDR3 has 14 amino acids. DNA for the CDR3: TGTGCCAGCAGTTTCGGGACTAGCAGATACGAGCAGTACTTC. Translating it yields CASSFGTSRYEQYF.

The rearrangement uses TRBV27 and TRBJ2-4; TRBD1 aligns across 7 bases. The CDR3 covers 20 residues. The junction had 14 bases not matched to a gene; V was cut back by 0 bases and J by 0 bases. Germline V gives CDR1 MNHEY, CDR2 SMNVEV (reference sequence). Written as DNA, the CDR3 is TGTGCCAGCAGTTTATCCCCCCCGGGACAGATCTTTTTAGCCAAAAACATTCAGTACTTC. As protein: CASSLSPPGQIFLAKNIQYF.

Only a few counts were recorded for this clonotype. The CDR3 nucleotides are TGCAGTGCTAGAGATCCCCCTTATGGGCGGGAGCCCAACGAGCAGTACTTC. Amino acids: CSARDPPYGREPNEQYF. The chain recombines TRBV20-1 with TRBJ2-7; 7 nucleotides match TRBD2. This CDR3 contains 17 residues. The trim removed 0 bases at V and 5 bases at J, leaving 16 bases unmatched. Germline V gene lookup returns CDR1 DFQATT and CDR2 SNEGSKA (reference sequence).

V usage is TRBV13 and J usage is TRBJ2-3, with D tentatively TRBD2 (6 bases). This CDR3 contains 14 residues. V was cut by 4 bases and J by 2 bases, with 10 bases left in between. CDR1 is PRHDT, CDR2 FYEKMQ, per germline (reference sequence). CDR3 loop: CASSSTSFTDTQYF. The CDR3 DNA sequence: TGTGCCAGCAGCTCCACTAGCTTCACAGATACGCAGTATTTT.

Concerning this clonotype: Since a much larger clone is just one base distant, this may be a read error. The chain couples TRBV20-1 to TRBJ2-3; TRBD2 might be the D (5 bases). The CDR3 consists of 15 residues. The germline CDR1 and CDR2 sequences are DFQATT and SNEGSKA (reference sequence). Written as DNA, the CDR3 is TGCAGTGCTAGAGTTGCAGCGGCTGTCACATATACGCAGTATTTT. It is translated as CSARVAAAVTYTQYF.